The text below deals with one TCR beta chain. The antigen remains undetermined. This CDR3 has 13 residues. Deletions cut 5 bases from V and 0 bases from J, with 7 bases between. Germline loops: CDR1 SEHNR, CDR2 FQNEAQ (reference sequence). The PCR used 60 Vbeta and 13 Jbeta primers. The data were produced by immunoSEQ multiplex PCR, yet TCRdb's version contains in-frame clones alone and is incomplete. The sample has some 150,000 clones, approximately 80% seen once. Donors consisted of healthy bone marrow donors. The sample is drawn from a study of cytomegalovirus exposure and HLA in healthy donors. General study points: 150 or so TCR beta chains were listed as cytomegalovirus-associated. In a later analysis, a missense DCLRE1C variant was linked to TCR beta V- and J-gene trimming.

Source material: PBMCs. J is TRBJ2-5 and V is TRBV7-9; D is unclear. The clonotype was recovered from a man younger than 35 in good health and CMV-seropositive. The CDR3 protein is CASSEAYQETQYF. The CDR3 nucleotides read TGTGCCAGCAGCGAAGCGTACCAAGAGACCCAGTACTTC.